The rows below give T cell receptor beta chains drawn from one sample of a study of T cell responses to AZD1222 COVID-19 vaccine. The table came from immunoSEQ multiplex PCR; TCRdb's copy has only in-frame clones and leaves some out. Of some 110,000 clones listed, 85% to 90% are singletons. The material sequenced was peripheral blood, taken on day 0 of AZD1222 vaccination. These receptors all stem from an adult in good health. Both conserved end residues are part of each CDR3.

J gene: TRBJ1-6; V gene: TRBV2; CDR3 protein: CASSETSNPNSPLHF
J gene: TRBJ2-6; V gene: TRBV30; CDR3 protein: CAWSVGWGANVLTF
J gene: TRBJ1-6; V gene: TRBV7-2; CDR3 protein: CASSREGTGLNSPLHF
J gene: TRBJ1-2; V gene: TRBV5-1; CDR3 protein: CASSPGQAGGGYTF
J gene: TRBJ2-4; V gene: TRBV2; CDR3 protein: CASSGWGDMAKNIQYF
J gene: TRBJ1-1; V gene: TRBV30; CDR3 protein: CAWTRQGNTEAFF
J gene: TRBJ1-5; V gene: TRBV7-2; CDR3 protein: CASSLDRGPGQPQHF
J gene: TRBJ1-1; V gene: TRBV5-5; CDR3 protein: CASSLGGRGNINEAFF
J gene: TRBJ1-1; V gene: TRBV29-1; CDR3 protein: CSVDGGSTEAFF
J gene: TRBJ2-3; V gene: TRBV5-6; CDR3 protein: CASSLTEGTSTDTQYF
J gene: TRBJ2-3; V gene: TRBV7-9; CDR3 protein: CASILPSKDTQYF
J gene: TRBJ2-1; V gene: TRBV19; CDR3 protein: CASSLLGTSGYNEQFF
J gene: TRBJ2-2; V gene: TRBV7-9; CDR3 protein: CASSFTGGSGGELFF
J gene: TRBJ1-2; V gene: TRBV7-2; CDR3 protein: CASSLGRGEHGYTF
J gene: TRBJ1-5; V gene: TRBV7-9; CDR3 protein: CASSPNAYQPQHF
J gene: TRBJ2-3; V gene: TRBV6-6; CDR3 protein: CASSRQGLAGVDTDTQYF
J gene: TRBJ2-1; V gene: TRBV9; CDR3 protein: CASSVVTSSSGDNEQFF
J gene: TRBJ2-7; V gene: TRBV27; CDR3 protein: CASRQGNEQYF
J gene: TRBJ1-1; V gene: TRBV10-3; CDR3 protein: CAIRQGPSTEAFF
J gene: TRBJ2-2; V gene: TRBV29-1; CDR3 protein: CSGGQENTGELFF
J gene: TRBJ1-1; V gene: TRBV19; CDR3 protein: CASSTIQGWTEAFF
J gene: TRBJ2-3; V gene: TRBV6-5; CDR3 protein: CASSYPGGGTDTQYF
J gene: TRBJ1-4; V gene: TRBV7-2; CDR3 protein: CASSKGQGGINEKLFF
J gene: TRBJ2-1; V gene: TRBV4-2; CDR3 protein: CASTPRTGGKNEQFF
J gene: TRBJ2-1; V gene: TRBV7-3; CDR3 protein: CASSSTSGRINEQFF
J gene: TRBJ2-7; V gene: TRBV7-2; CDR3 protein: CASSREGLTYEQYF
J gene: TRBJ2-3; V gene: TRBV25-1; CDR3 protein: CASSEGQGPVDTQYF
J gene: TRBJ1-4; V gene: TRBV5-1; CDR3 protein: CASSLGTGRWKEKLFF
J gene: TRBJ2-1; V gene: TRBV11-3; CDR3 protein: CASRSRLETEQFF
J gene: TRBJ1-2; V gene: TRBV9; CDR3 protein: CASSSAGWDYGYTF
J gene: TRBJ2-1; V gene: TRBV20-1; CDR3 protein: CSASGLAPNNEQFF
J gene: TRBJ1-4; V gene: TRBV7-2; CDR3 protein: CASSQQGFELFF
J gene: TRBJ2-7; V gene: TRBV6-2/TRBV6-3; CDR3 protein: CASSLPGQGYEQYF
J gene: TRBJ2-1; V gene: TRBV5-1; CDR3 protein: CASSLELGDNEQFF
J gene: TRBJ1-1; V gene: TRBV6-2/TRBV6-3; CDR3 protein: CASSYSSRQVNTEAFF
J gene: TRBJ2-5; V gene: TRBV7-9; CDR3 protein: CASSSYGVETQYF
J gene: TRBJ1-1; V gene: TRBV30; CDR3 protein: CAWSVLDRLEGEAFF
J gene: TRBJ2-7; V gene: TRBV6-5; CDR3 protein: CASSFRRDGSYEQYF
J gene: TRBJ1-1; V gene: TRBV21-1; CDR3 protein: CASSTLQVGVNTEAFF
J gene: TRBJ1-1; V gene: TRBV11-2; CDR3 protein: CASSLGDTNTEAFF
J gene: TRBJ1-4; V gene: TRBV28; CDR3 protein: CASRSGKTNEKLFF
J gene: TRBJ1-5; V gene: TRBV30; CDR3 protein: CAWQRGGNQPQHF
J gene: TRBJ2-7; V gene: TRBV24-1; CDR3 protein: CATSEDSYEQYF
J gene: TRBJ2-1; V gene: TRBV5-1; CDR3 protein: CASSLGQGDNEQFF
J gene: TRBJ1-1; V gene: TRBV11-2; CDR3 protein: CASRPGRQNTEAFF
J gene: TRBJ2-3; V gene: TRBV5-6; CDR3 protein: CASSYPQGSTDTQYF